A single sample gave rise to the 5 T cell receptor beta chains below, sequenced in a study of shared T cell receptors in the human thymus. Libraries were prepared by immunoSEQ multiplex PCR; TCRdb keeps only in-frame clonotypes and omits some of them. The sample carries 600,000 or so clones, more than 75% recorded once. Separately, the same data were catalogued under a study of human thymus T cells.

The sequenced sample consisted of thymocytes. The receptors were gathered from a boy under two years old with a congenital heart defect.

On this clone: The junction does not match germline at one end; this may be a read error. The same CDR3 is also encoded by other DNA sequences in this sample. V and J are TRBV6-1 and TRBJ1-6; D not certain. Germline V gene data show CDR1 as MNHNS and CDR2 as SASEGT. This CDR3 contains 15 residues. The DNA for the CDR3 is TGTGCCAGCAGTGCCGCCGACTGTTATAATTCCCCCCTCCACTTT. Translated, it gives CASSAADCYNSPLHF.

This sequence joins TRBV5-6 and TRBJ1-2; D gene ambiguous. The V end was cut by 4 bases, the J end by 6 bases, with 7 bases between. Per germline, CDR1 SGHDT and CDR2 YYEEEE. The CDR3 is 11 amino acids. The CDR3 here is CASSGRNGYTF. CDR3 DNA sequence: TGTGCCAGCAGCGGGAGGAATGGCTACACCTTC.

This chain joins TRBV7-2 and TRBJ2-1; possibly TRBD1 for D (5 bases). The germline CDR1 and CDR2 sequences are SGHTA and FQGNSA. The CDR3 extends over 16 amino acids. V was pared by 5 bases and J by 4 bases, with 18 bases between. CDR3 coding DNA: TGTGCCAGCAGCCCGAGACAGAGAAGAGATTACAATGAGCAGTTCTTC. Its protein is CASSPRQRRDYNEQFF. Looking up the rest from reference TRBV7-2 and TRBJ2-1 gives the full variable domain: GAGVSQSPSNKVTEKGKDVELRCDPISGHTALYWYRQSLGQGLEFLIYFQGNSAPDKSGLPSDRFSAERTGGSVSTLTIQRTQQEDSAVYLCASSPRQRRDYNEQFFGPGTRLTVL.

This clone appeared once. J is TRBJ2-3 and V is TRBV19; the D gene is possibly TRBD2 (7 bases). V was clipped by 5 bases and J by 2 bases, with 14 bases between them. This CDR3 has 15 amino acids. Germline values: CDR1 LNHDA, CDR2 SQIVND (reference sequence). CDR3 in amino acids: CASSPRGGLTDTQYF. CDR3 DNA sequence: TGTGCCAGTAGTCCTAGGGGGGGTCTCACAGATACGCAGTATTTT. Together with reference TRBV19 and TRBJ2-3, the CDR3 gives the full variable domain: DGGITQSPKYLFRKEGQNVTLSCEQNLNHDAMYWYRQDPGQGLRLIYYSQIVNDFQKGDIAEGYSVSREKKESFPLTVTSAQKNPTAFYLCASSPRGGLTDTQYFGPGTRLTVL.

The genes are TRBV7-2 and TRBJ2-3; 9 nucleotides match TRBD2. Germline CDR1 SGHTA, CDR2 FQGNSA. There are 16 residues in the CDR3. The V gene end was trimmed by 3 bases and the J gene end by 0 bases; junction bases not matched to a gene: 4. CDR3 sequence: CASSFSGGASTDTQYF. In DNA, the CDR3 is TGTGCCAGCAGCTTTAGCGGGGGCGCAAGCACAGATACGCAGTATTTT. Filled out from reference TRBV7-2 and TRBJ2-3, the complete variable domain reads GAGVSQSPSNKVTEKGKDVELRCDPISGHTALYWYRQSLGQGLEFLIYFQGNSAPDKSGLPSDRFSAERTGGSVSTLTIQRTQQEDSAVYLCASSFSGGASTDTQYFGPGTRLTVL.